This passage covers 17 T cell receptor beta chains from one sample sequenced in a study of radiation and T cells in renal cell carcinoma. Clones were sequenced by immunoSEQ multiplex PCR, and TCRdb holds only the in-frame ones, with some missing. Of about 15,000 clones in the sample, over 60% were seen once. Indicated treatment: 15 Gy SBRT to primary tumor, nephrectomy 4 weeks later. The starting material was tumor tissue, obtained from a patient whose treatment included radiotherapy and nephrectomy. Every receptor here comes from a woman in her 70s with renal cell carcinoma.

This clone was detected only a few times. The V call is TRBV19, the J call TRBJ2-7; 10 positions agree with TRBD2. The junction had 15 bases not matched to a gene; V was cut back by 5 bases and J by 5 bases. Germline assignment: CDR1 LNHDA and CDR2 SQIVND (reference sequence). The CDR3 runs to 17 residues. CDR3 amino acids: CASSVQREGPGKNEQYF. In DNA form, the CDR3 reads TGTGCCAGTAGTGTGCAGCGGGAGGGCCCCGGAAAGAACGAGCAGTACTTC.

The chain employs TRBV15 and TRBJ1-2, with 8 bases that match TRBD1. The CDR3 has 15 residues. V lost 5 bases, J lost 4 bases, and 9 bases stayed unmatched. CDR1 is LNHNV and CDR2 is YYDKDF in the germline V gene (reference sequence). As DNA, the CDR3 is TGTGCCACCAGCTTGACAGGGGTGGGAACCTATGGCTACACCTTC. Its translation: CATSLTGVGTYGYTF.

The genes are TRBV7-3 and TRBJ2-7, with 7 positions matching TRBD1. The germline V gene encodes CDR1 SGHTA and CDR2 FQGTGA. The length of the CDR3 is 19 residues. The J segment lost 4 bases and the V segment lost 1 base, leaving 19 bases of the junction unmatched. The CDR3 sequence: CASSLIGLNRGKGWYEQYF. The DNA of the CDR3 is TGTGCCAGCAGCTTAATTGGGTTAAACAGGGGTAAGGGTTGGTACGAGCAGTACTTC.

V and J are TRBV7-9 and TRBJ1-4, with D possibly TRBD1 on 6 matching bases. The germline V gene encodes CDR1 SEHNR and CDR2 FQNEAQ (reference sequence). The CDR3 is 14 amino acids. Trimming cost V 4 bases and J 3 bases, with 9 bases left between them. Here the CDR3 reads CASSSQGANEKLFF. In nucleotides, the CDR3 is TGTGCCAGCAGCTCACAGGGCGCTAATGAAAAACTGTTTTTT. Variable domain in full (rest from reference TRBV7-9 and TRBJ1-4): DTGVSQNPRHKITKRGQNVTFRCDPISEHNRLYWYRQTLGQGPEFLTYFQNEAQLEKSRLLSDRFSAERPKGSFSTLEIQRTEQGDSAMYLCASSSQGANEKLFFGSGTQLSVL.

The genes are TRBV5-1 and TRBJ1-5; 8 bases are a match to TRBD1. Losses at the gene ends were 4 bases for V and 8 bases for J; bases not matched to a gene: 11. CDR1 SGHRS and CDR2 YFSETQ come from the germline V gene. The CDR3 loop spans 15 amino acids. The CDR3 nucleotides read TGCGCCAGCAGCCCGTGGACAGGGCCTGGGGAGCCCCAGCATTTT. It specifies CASSPWTGPGEPQHF.

This clone occurred a few times. The genes are TRBV2 and TRBJ1-2; the match to TRBD1 covers 11 bases. V lost 6 bases, J lost 6 bases, and 6 bases stayed unmatched. This CDR3 region has 14 residues. The V gene's germline CDR1 is SNHLY and CDR2 FYNNEI. For the CDR3, the DNA is TGTGCCAGCAGGGGGACAGGGGGGGAGAATGGCTACACCTTC. Amino acid sequence: CASRGTGGENGYTF. The whole variable domain, filled in from reference TRBV2 and TRBJ1-2, reads EPEVTQTPSHQVTQMGQEVILRCVPISNHLYFYWYRQILGQKVEFLVSFYNNEISEKSEIFDDQFSVERPDGSNFTLKIRSTKLEDSAMYFCASRGTGGENGYTFGSGTRLTVV.

The chain uses TRBV19 and TRBJ2-1; tentatively, D is TRBD2 (6 bases). V gave up 3 bases and J gave up 6 bases, with 24 bases separating them. Germline CDR1 LNHDA, CDR2 SQIVND (reference sequence). This CDR3 is 18 amino acids long. In nucleotides, the CDR3 is TGTGCCAGTAGTATTCACAGGAGCGGCGGGGCCTCGTTCAATGAGCAGTTCTTC. Its protein product is CASSIHRSGGASFNEQFF. The entire variable domain, with the rest obtained from reference TRBV19 and TRBJ2-1, is as follows: DGGITQSPKYLFRKEGQNVTLSCEQNLNHDAMYWYRQDPGQGLRLIYYSQIVNDFQKGDIAEGYSVSREKKESFPLTVTSAQKNPTAFYLCASSIHRSGGASFNEQFFGPGTRLTVL.

The chain uses TRBV10-2 and TRBJ2-3; 7 bases are shared with TRBD1. Trimming removed 4 bases from V and 4 bases from J; junction bases left unmatched: 2. Germline CDR1 is WSHSY and CDR2 is SAAADI. The CDR3 extends over 13 amino acids. The CDR3 bases are TGCGCCAGCAGTGGACAGGGCGCAGATACGCAGTATTTT. Translation: CASSGQGADTQYF.

CDR3 protein: CASSLGTPGYEQYF. As DNA, the CDR3 is TGCGCCAGCAGCCTCGGGACCCCTGGGTACGAGCAGTACTTC. V gene TRBV4-1 combines with J gene TRBJ2-7; D may match TRBD1 or TRBD2 (5 bases each). The V gene's germline CDR1 is MGHRA and CDR2 YSYEKL. The CDR3 is made up of 14 amino acids. V was clipped by 4 bases and J by 4 bases, with 14 bases between them.

J is TRBJ1-5 and V is TRBV19, with 10 nucleotides matching TRBD1. Germline CDR1 reads LNHDA; CDR2 reads SQIVND (reference sequence). V trimming: 5 bases; J trimming: 4 bases; junction bases outside the gene matches: 8. This CDR3 spans 16 amino acids. The CDR3 DNA is TGTGCCAGTAGTTCCGGGACAGGGGCGATTAATCAGCCCCAGCATTTT. Translation gives CASSSGTGAINQPQHF.

The CDR3 is CASSPRTGGENNEQFF. CDR3 nucleotides: TGTGCCAGCTCACCACGCACGGGGGGCGAAAACAATGAGCAGTTCTTC. V gene TRBV18 combines with J gene TRBJ2-1; possibly TRBD2 for D (7 bases). This CDR3 is 16 amino acids long. Germline CDR1 is KGHSH and CDR2 is LQKENI. The V and J ends lost 1 base and 5 bases respectively, with 15 bases between them.

This chain connects TRBV5-1 to TRBJ2-7; a weak D match, TRBD2 (6 bases). This CDR3 region has 14 residues. From germline, CDR1 is SGHRS and CDR2 YFSETQ. The V end was cut by 2 bases, the J end by 1 base, with 10 bases between. The CDR3 nucleotides read TGCGCCAGCAGCTTAAGGAGGGGTTCCTACGAGCAGTACTTC. Amino acid sequence: CASSLRRGSYEQYF.

The V gene is TRBV27, the J gene TRBJ1-6; tentatively, D is TRBD1 (6 bases). The V end was cut by 0 bases, the J end by 7 bases, with 16 bases between. Per the germline V gene, CDR1 is MNHEY and CDR2 is SMNVEV (reference sequence). CDR3 size: 17 residues. CDR3 sequence reads: CASSLSTGRGENSPLHF. The CDR3, as DNA: TGTGCCAGCAGTTTATCTACAGGGAGGGGAGAAAATTCACCCCTCCACTTT.

This chain joins TRBV5-1 and TRBJ1-6; D is unclear. Germline V gives CDR1 SGHRS, CDR2 YFSETQ. This CDR3 spans 13 amino acids. Trimming took off 1 base at V and 6 bases at J, with 5 bases between the two ends. Here the CDR3 DNA reads TGCGCCAGCAGCTTGAACAGTAATTCACCCCTCCACTTT. Translating it yields CASSLNSNSPLHF. The complete variable domain, with remaining parts taken from reference TRBV5-1 and TRBJ1-6, reads KAGVTQTPRYLIKTRGQQVTLSCSPISGHRSVSWYQQTPGQGLQFLFEYFSETQRNKGNFPGRFSGRQFSNSRSEMNVSTLELGDSALYLCASSLNSNSPLHFGNGTRLTVT.

This clone was observed a handful of times. The V and J genes are TRBV29-1 and TRBJ1-3; D is uncertain. This CDR3 region has 12 residues. CDR1 and CDR2 from the germline V gene are SQVTM and ANQGSEA. The ends were cut back, 7 bases at V and 4 bases at J, with 11 bases in the middle. The CDR3 DNA is TGCAGCGCTCCCTCACAGGGAAACACCATATATTTT. It encodes CSAPSQGNTIYF.

This clone has a single count. V is TRBV2 and J is TRBJ1-1; D gene unclear. The CDR3 is 13 residues long. Germline CDR1 and CDR2: SNHLY and FYNNEI. V gave up 8 bases and J gave up 1 base, with 11 bases separating them. The CDR3 DNA reads as TGTGCCAGCTCTGGCAGGCAGAACACTGAAGCTTTCTTT. The encoded protein is CASSGRQNTEAFF.

The chain has TRBV6-6 and TRBJ1-5, with D unclear. Trimming removed 0 bases at V and 4 bases at J, with 7 bases between. The CDR3 spans 14 residues. CDR1 and CDR2 (germline): MNHNY, SVGAGI (reference sequence). As DNA, the CDR3 is TGTGCCAGCAGTTACTCCATTCAAAATCAGCCCCAGCATTTT. Its protein product is CASSYSIQNQPQHF.